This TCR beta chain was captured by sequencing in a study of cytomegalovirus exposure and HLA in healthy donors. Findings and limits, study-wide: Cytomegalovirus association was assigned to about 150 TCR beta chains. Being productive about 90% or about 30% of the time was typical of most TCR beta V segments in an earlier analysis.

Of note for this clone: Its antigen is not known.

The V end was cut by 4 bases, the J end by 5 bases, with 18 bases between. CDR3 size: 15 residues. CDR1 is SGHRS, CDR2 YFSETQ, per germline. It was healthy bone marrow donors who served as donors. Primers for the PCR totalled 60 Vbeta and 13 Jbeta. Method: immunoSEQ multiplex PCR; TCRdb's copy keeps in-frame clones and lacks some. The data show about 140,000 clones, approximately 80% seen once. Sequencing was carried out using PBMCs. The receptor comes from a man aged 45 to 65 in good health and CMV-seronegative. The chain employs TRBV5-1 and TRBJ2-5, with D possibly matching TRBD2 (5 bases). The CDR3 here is CASSPRSGERETQYF. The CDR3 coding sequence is TGCGCCAGCAGCCCTAGGTCCGGGGAGAGGGAGACCCAGTACTTC.